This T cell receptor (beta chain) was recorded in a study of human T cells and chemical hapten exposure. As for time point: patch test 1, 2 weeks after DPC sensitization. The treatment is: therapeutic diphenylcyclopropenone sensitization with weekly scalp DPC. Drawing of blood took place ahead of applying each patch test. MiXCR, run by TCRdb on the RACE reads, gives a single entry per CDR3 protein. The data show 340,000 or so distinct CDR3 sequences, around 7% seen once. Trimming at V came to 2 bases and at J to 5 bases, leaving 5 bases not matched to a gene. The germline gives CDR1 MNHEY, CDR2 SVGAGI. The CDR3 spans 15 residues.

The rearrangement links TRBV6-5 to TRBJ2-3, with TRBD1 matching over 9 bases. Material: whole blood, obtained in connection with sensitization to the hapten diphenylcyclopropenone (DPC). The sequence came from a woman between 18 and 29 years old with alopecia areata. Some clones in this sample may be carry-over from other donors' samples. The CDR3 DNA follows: TGTGCCAGCAGTTACGAGGACAGGGGCGGAGATACGCAGTATTTT. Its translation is CASSYEDRGGDTQYF.